The 7 T cell receptor beta chains below were found in one sample sequenced in a study of T cell responses to AZD1222 COVID-19 vaccine. Profiling relied on immunoSEQ multiplex PCR, and the TCRdb table lists in-frame clones only, not all of them. The sample has roughly 100,000 clones; roughly 91% are singletons. This material consisted of peripheral blood, taken on day 0 of AZD1222 vaccination. The receptors here all came from an adult in good health.

The V gene is TRBV15, the J gene TRBJ1-2; tentative D call: TRBD1 (5 bases). This CDR3 spans 15 amino acids. The germline V gene has CDR1 LNHNV and CDR2 YYDKDF (reference sequence). The V end was cut by 5 bases, the J end by 3 bases, with 16 bases between. The CDR3 DNA is TGTGCCACCAGCCCGTTAGGGGACGCCTACTATGGCTACACCTTC. Translated, it gives CATSPLGDAYYGYTF.

V gene TRBV12-3 or TRBV12-4 combines with J gene TRBJ2-7; 7 positions agree with TRBD2. CDR3 size: 13 residues. V dropped 6 bases and J dropped 4; count of bases not matched to a gene: 6. CDR3 residues: CASSRTRTYEQYF. CDR3 bases: TGTGCCAGCAGCAGGACTAGGACATACGAGCAGTACTTC.

This chain links TRBV11-1 with TRBJ2-5; 7 positions match TRBD2. The ends lost 5 bases at V and 5 bases at J; junction bases unmatched: 8. Germline V gene sequence: CDR1 SGHAT, CDR2 FQDESV (reference sequence). This CDR3 has 14 residues. In DNA form, the CDR3 reads TGTGCCAGCAGCATGAGACTAGCTGTGGAGACCCAGTACTTC. The encoded protein is CASSMRLAVETQYF.

This clone was detected only a few times. This chain links TRBV7-2 with TRBJ2-1, with D tentatively TRBD2 (6 bases). V was clipped by 5 bases and J by 3 bases, with 14 bases between them. Germline V gene data show CDR1 as SGHTA and CDR2 as FQGNSA. The CDR3 is made up of 15 amino acids. The DNA for the CDR3 is TGTGCCAGCAGCCAACCCGGGGACTTCTACAATGAGCAGTTCTTC. It yields the protein CASSQPGDFYNEQFF.

The rearrangement uses TRBV6-1 and TRBJ1-6, with D possibly matching TRBD1 (5 bases). Germline V gene lookup returns CDR1 MNHNS and CDR2 SASEGT. The CDR3 runs to 14 residues. Trimming shortened V by 2 bases and J by 5 bases, and 7 bases separated the two germline ends. Here the CDR3 reads CASSERQNNSPLHF. Here the CDR3 DNA reads TGTGCCAGCAGTGAACGACAGAATAATTCACCCCTCCACTTT.

V is TRBV5-8 and J is TRBJ1-5, with D perhaps TRBD1 (5 bases). There are 14 residues in the CDR3. Germline V gene lookup returns CDR1 SGHTS and CDR2 YDEGEE. Trimming took off 3 bases at V and 3 bases at J, with 10 bases between the two ends. CDR3 region: CASSSGTINQPQHF. Written as DNA, the CDR3 is TGTGCCAGCAGCTCTGGGACGATCAATCAGCCCCAGCATTTT.

This sequence joins TRBV5-5 and TRBJ1-3; D is perhaps TRBD1 (5 bases). Germline CDR1 SGHKS, CDR2 YYEKEE (reference sequence). V lost 4 bases to trimming and J lost 8 bases, with 16 bases between them. This CDR3 region has 14 residues. The CDR3, as DNA: TGTGCCAGCAGCCTCACCATCGTAGGGGACACCATATATTTT. It yields the protein CASSLTIVGDTIYF. The complete variable domain, with remaining parts taken from reference TRBV5-5 and TRBJ1-3, reads DAGVTQSPTHLIKTRGQQVTLRCSPISGHKSVSWYQQVLGQGPQFIFQYYEKEERGRGNFPDRFSARQFPNYSSELNVNALLLGDSALYLCASSLTIVGDTIYFGEGSWLTVV.